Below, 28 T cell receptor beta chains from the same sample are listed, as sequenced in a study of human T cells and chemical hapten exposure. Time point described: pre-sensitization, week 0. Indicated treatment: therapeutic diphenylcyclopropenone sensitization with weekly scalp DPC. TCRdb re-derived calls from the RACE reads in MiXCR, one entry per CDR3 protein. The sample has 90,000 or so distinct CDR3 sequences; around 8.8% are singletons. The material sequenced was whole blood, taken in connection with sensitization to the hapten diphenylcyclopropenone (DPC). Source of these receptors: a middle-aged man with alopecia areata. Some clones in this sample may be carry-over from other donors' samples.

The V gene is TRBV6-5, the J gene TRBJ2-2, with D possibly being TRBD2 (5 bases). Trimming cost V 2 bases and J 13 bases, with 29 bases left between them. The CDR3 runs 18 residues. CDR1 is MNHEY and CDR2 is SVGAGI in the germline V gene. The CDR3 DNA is TGTGCCAGCAGTTACGGGCCTAGACCTTCGACTGAGAAGGAGGCGCTGTTTTTT. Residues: CASSYGPRPSTEKEALFF.

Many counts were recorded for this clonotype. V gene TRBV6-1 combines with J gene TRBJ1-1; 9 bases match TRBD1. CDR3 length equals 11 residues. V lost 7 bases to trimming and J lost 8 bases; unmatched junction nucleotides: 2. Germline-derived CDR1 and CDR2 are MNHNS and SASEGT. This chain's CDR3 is CASKGQGEAFF. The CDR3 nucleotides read TGTGCCAGCAAGGGACAGGGCGAAGCTTTCTTT.

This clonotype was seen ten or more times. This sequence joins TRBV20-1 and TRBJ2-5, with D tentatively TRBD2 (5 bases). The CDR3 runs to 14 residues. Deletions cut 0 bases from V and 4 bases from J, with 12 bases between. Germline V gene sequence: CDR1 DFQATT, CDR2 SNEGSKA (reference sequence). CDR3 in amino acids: CSARDRIGGETQYF. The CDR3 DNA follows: TGCAGTGCTAGAGATCGGATCGGAGGAGAGACCCAGTACTTC.

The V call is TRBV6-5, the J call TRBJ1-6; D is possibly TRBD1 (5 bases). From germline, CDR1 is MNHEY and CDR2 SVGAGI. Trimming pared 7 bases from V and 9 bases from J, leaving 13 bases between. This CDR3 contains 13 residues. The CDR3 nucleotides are TGTGCCAGCAACCCGGGGGTGGGTTCACCCCTCCACTTT. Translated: CASNPGVGSPLHF.

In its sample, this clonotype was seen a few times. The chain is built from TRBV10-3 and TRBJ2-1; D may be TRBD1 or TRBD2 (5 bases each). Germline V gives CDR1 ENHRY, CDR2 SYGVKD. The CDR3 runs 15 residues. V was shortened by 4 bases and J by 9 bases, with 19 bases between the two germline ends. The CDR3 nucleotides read TGTGCCATCAGTGTTAGGTCGACCCTGGGGACTGAGCAGTTCTTC. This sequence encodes CAISVRSTLGTEQFF.

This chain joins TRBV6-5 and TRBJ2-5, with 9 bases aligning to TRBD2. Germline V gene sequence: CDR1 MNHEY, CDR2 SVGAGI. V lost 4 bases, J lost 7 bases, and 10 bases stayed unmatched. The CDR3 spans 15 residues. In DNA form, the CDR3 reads TGTGCCAGCAGTTCGGCCGCTAGCGGGGAGGTGACCCAGTACTTC. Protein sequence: CASSSAASGEVTQYF.

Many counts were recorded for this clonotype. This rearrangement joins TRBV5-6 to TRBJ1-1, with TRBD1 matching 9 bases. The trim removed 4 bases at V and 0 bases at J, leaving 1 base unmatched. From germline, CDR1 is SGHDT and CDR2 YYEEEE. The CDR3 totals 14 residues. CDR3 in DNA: TGTGCCAGCAGCAGGGACAGGGTGAACACTGAAGCTTTCTTT. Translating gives CASSRDRVNTEAFF. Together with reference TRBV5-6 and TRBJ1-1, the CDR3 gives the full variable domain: DAGVTQSPTHLIKTRGQQVTLRCSPKSGHDTVSWYQQALGQGPQFIFQYYEEEERQRGNFPDRFSGHQFPNYSSELNVNALLLGDSALYLCASSRDRVNTEAFFGQGTRLTVV.

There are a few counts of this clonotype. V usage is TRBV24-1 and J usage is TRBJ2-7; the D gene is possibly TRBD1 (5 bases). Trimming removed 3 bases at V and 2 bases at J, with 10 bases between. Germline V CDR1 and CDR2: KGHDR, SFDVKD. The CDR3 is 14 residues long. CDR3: CATSDAGNPYEQYF. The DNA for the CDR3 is TGTGCCACCAGTGATGCAGGGAATCCCTACGAGCAGTACTTC.

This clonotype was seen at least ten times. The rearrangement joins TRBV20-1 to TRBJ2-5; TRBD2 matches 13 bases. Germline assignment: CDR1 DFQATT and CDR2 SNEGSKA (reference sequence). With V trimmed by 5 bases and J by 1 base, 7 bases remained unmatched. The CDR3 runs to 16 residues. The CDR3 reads CSALGLAGRGQETQYF. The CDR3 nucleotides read TGCAGTGCTTTGGGACTAGCGGGAAGGGGCCAAGAGACCCAGTACTTC.

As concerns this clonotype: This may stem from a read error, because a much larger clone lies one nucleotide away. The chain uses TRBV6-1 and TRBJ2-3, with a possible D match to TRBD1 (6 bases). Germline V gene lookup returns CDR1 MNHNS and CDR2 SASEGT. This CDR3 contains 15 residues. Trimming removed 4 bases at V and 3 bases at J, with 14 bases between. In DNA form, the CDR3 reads TGTGCCAGCAGTGCAGGACAGCCTAGAACAGATACGCAGTATTTT. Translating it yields CASSAGQPRTDTQYF.

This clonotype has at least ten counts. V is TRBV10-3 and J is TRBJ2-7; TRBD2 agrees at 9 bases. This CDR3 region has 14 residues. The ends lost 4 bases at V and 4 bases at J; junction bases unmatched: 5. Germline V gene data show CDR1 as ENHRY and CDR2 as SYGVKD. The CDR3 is CAISVAGGTYEQYV. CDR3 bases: TGTGCCATCAGTGTTGCGGGAGGGACGTACGAGCAGTACGTC.

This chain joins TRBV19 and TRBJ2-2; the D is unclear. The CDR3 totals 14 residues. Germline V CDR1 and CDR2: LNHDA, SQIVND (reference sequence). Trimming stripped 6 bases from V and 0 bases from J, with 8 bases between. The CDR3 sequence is CASRSAPNTGELFF. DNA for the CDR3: TGTGCCAGTAGGTCTGCCCCGAACACCGGGGAGCTGTTTTTT. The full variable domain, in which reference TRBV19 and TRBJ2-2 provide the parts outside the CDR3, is DGGITQSPKYLFRKEGQNVTLSCEQNLNHDAMYWYRQDPGQGLRLIYYSQIVNDFQKGDIAEGYSVSREKKESFPLTVTSAQKNPTAFYLCASRSAPNTGELFFGEGSRLTVL.

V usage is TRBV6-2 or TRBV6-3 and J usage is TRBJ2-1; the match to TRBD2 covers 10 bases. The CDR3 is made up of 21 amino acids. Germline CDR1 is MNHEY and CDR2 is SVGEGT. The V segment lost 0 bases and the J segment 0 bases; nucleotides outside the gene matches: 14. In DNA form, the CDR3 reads TGTGCCAGCAGTTACTCGACGGGGCTAGCGGGGGCCGTTAGCTCCTACAATGAGCAGTTCTTC. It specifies CASSYSTGLAGAVSSYNEQFF.

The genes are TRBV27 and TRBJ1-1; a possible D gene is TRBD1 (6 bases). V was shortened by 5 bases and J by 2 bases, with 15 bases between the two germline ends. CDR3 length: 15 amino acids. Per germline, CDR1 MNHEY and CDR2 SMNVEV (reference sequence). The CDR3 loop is CASSPGETGNTEAFF. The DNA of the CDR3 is TGTGCCAGCAGTCCGGGGGAGACAGGAAACACTGAAGCTTTCTTT.

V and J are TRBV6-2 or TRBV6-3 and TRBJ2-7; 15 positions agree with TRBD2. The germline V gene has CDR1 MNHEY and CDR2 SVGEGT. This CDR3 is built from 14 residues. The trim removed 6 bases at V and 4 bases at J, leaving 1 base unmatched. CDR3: CASSGLAGGYEQYV. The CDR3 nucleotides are TGTGCCAGCAGCGGACTAGCGGGAGGGTACGAGCAGTACGTC.

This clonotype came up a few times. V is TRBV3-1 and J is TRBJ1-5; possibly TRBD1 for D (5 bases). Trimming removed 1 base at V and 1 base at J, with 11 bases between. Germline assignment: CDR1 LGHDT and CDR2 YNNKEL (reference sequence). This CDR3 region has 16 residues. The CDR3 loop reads CASSQGGGGSNQPQHF. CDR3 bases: TGTGCCAGCAGCCAAGGCGGCGGGGGAAGCAATCAGCCCCAGCATTTT.

CDR3: CASSWAVNNEQFF. The CDR3 bases are TGTGCCAGCAGCTGGGCCGTAAACAATGAGCAGTTCTTC. The chain carries TRBV7-2 and TRBJ2-1; D unresolved. V gave up 4 bases and J gave up 5 bases, with 9 bases separating them. CDR1 is SGHTA, CDR2 FQGNSA, per germline. The length of the CDR3 is 13 residues.

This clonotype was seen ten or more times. DNA of the CDR3: TGTGCCTGGAGTGTACGGGGACAGTTGAACACTGAAGCTTTCTTT. This codes for CAWSVRGQLNTEAFF. This chain uses TRBV30 with TRBJ1-1; 7 positions agree with TRBD1. CDR3 length: 15 amino acids. V trimming: 0 bases; J trimming: 0 bases; junction bases outside the gene matches: 4. Germline loops: CDR1 GTSNPN, CDR2 SVGIG (reference sequence). The full variable domain, with the rest looked up from reference TRBV30 and TRBJ1-1, is SQTIHQWPATLVQPVGSPLSLECTVEGTSNPNLYWYRQAAGRGLQLLFYSVGIGQISSEVPQNLSASRPQDRQFILSSKKLLLSDSGFYLCAWSVRGQLNTEAFFGQGTRLTVV.

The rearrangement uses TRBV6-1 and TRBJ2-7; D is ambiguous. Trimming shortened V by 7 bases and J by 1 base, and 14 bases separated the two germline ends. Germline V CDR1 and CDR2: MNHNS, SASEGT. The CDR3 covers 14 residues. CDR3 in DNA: TGTGCCAGCAAGGGTGGGCCCGGTTCCTACGAGCAGTACTTC. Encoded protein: CASKGGPGSYEQYF.

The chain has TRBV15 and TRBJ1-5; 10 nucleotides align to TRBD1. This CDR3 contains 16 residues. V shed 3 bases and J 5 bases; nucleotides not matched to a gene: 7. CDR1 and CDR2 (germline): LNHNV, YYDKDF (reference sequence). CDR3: CATSSVGTGAHQPQHF. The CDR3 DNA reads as TGTGCCACCAGCAGCGTTGGGACAGGGGCCCATCAGCCCCAGCATTTT.

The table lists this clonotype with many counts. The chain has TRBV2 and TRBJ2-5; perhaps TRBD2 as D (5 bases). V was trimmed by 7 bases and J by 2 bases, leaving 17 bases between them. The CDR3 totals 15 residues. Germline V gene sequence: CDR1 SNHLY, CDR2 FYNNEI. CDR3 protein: CASTNSRAPQETQYF. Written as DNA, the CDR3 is TGTGCCAGCACTAATTCGCGGGCCCCTCAAGAGACCCAGTACTTC.

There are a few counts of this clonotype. The CDR3 sequence: CASRLAGPLSGANVLTF. CDR3 bases: TGTGCCAGCAGGCTTGCGGGCCCTCTCTCTGGGGCCAACGTCCTGACTTTC. The rearrangement joins TRBV12-3 or TRBV12-4 to TRBJ2-6, with D tentatively TRBD2 (5 bases). The CDR3 consists of 17 residues. The ends were cut back, 6 bases at V and 0 bases at J, with 15 bases in the middle.

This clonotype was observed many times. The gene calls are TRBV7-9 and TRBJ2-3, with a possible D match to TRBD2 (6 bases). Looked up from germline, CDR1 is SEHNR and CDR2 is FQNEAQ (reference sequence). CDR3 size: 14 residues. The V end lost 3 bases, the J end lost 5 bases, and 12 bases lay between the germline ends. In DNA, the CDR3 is TGTGCCAGCAGCTTGAGTAGCGGTGGAGATACGCAGTATTTT. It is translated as CASSLSSGGDTQYF.

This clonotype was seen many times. The CDR3 DNA is TGTGCCAGCAGCCAAGATGGGGACAGGGGGTTTAGGACTGAAGCTTTCTTT. Its protein is CASSQDGDRGFRTEAFF. This chain links TRBV4-2 with TRBJ1-1, with 11 bases fitting TRBD1. Looked up from germline, CDR1 is LGHNA and CDR2 is YNFKEQ. V shed 0 bases and J 5 bases; nucleotides not matched to a gene: 8. This CDR3 is built from 17 residues.

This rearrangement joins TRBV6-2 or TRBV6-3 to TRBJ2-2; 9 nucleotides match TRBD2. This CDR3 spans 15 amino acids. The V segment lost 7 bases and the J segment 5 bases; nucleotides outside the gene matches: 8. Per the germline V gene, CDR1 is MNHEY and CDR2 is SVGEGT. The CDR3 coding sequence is TGTGCCAGCACCAAAGCGGGAGGTGGGACCGGGGAGCTGTTTTTT. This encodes CASTKAGGGTGELFF.

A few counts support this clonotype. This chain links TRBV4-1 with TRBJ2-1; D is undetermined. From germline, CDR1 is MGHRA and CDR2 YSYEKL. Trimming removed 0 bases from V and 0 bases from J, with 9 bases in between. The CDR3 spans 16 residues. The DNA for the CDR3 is TGCGCCAGCAGCCAAGATCCTCCAGACTCCTACAATGAGCAGTTCTTC. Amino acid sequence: CASSQDPPDSYNEQFF.

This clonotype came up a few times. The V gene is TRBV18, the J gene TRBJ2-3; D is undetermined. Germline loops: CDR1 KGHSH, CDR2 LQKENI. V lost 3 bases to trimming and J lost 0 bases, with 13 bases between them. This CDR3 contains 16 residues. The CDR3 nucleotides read TGTGCCAGCTCACCTGTCGGCGGATCTAGCACAGATACGCAGTATTTT. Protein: CASSPVGGSSTDTQYF. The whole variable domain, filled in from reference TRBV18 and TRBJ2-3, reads NAGVMQNPRHLVRRRGQEARLRCSPMKGHSHVYWYRQLPEEGLKFMVYLQKENIIDESGMPKERFSAEFPKEGPSILRIQQVVRGDSAAYFCASSPVGGSSTDTQYFGPGTRLTVL.

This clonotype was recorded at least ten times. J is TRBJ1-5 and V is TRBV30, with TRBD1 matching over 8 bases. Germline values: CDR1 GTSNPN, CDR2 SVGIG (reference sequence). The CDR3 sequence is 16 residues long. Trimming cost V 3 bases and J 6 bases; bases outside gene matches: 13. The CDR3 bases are TGTGCCTGGAGCGGCAGGGGGCTCGACCAAGTTCAGCCCCAGCATTTT. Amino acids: CAWSGRGLDQVQPQHF.